This T cell receptor (beta chain) was documented in a study of cytomegalovirus exposure and HLA in healthy donors. A multiplex PCR was run with 60 Vbeta primers and 13 Jbeta primers. Generated by immunoSEQ multiplex PCR, the TCRdb table keeps only in-frame clones and is missing some. The repertoire shows about 130,000 clones; the top ten hold about 1.5%. The sequence was collected from a middle-aged woman in good health and CMV-seropositive. Sequences were obtained from PBMCs.

This CDR3 reads CAIRRGASGSNEQFF. The CDR3 DNA reads TGTGCCATTAGACGAGGGGCTAGCGGGAGCAATGAGCAGTTCTTC. The chain couples TRBV6-5 to TRBJ2-1; 10 bases are shared with TRBD2. The CDR3 contains 15 residues. With V trimmed by 10 bases and J by 6 bases, 12 bases remained unmatched. Germline-derived CDR1 and CDR2 are MNHEY and SVGAGI.